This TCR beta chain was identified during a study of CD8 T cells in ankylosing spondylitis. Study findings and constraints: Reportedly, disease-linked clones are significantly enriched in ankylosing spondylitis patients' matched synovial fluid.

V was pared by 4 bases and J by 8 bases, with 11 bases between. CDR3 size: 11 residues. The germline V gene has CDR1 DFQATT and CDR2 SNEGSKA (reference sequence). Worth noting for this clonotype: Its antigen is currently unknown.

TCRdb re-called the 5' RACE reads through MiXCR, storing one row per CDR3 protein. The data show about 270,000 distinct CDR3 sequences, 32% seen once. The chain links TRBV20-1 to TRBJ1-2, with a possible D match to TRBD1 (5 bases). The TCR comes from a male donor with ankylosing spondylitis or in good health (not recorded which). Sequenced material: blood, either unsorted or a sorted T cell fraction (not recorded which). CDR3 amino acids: CSANGGGGYTF. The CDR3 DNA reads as TGCAGTGCTAACGGGGGTGGAGGCTACACCTTC.